This TCR beta chain was profiled in a study of T cell repertoires in cytomegalovirus infection. Study-level information: Matching HLA type and CMV infection were both indicated by public TCR beta signatures.

From germline, CDR1 is SEHNR and CDR2 FQNEAQ (reference sequence). V gave up 5 bases and J gave up 7 bases, with 12 bases separating them. This CDR3 comprises 13 residues. This clonotype occurred a few times. Its antigen is still unknown. TCRdb processed the reads anew with MiXCR; each CDR3 protein has one entry. The profile covers roughly 180,000 distinct CDR3 sequences, with about 22% appearing a single time and about 25% taken by the ten largest. The clonotype was recovered from a human donor in good health (CMV status not recorded). Some clones in this sample may be carry-over from other donors' samples. The sample in question was CD8+ T cells from cultured PBMCs, obtained from culture after CMV antigen stimulation. The V gene is TRBV7-9, the J gene TRBJ2-1, with D tentatively TRBD1 or TRBD2 (6 bases each). The CDR3 spells CASSGGTKNEQFF. CDR3 bases: TGTGCCAGCAGCGGGGGGACAAAAAATGAGCAGTTCTTC. Combining the CDR3 with reference TRBV7-9 and TRBJ2-1 gives the whole variable domain DTGVSQNPRHKITKRGQNVTFRCDPISEHNRLYWYRQTLGQGPEFLTYFQNEAQLEKSRLLSDRFSAERPKGSFSTLEIQRTEQGDSAMYLCASSGGTKNEQFFGPGTRLTVL.